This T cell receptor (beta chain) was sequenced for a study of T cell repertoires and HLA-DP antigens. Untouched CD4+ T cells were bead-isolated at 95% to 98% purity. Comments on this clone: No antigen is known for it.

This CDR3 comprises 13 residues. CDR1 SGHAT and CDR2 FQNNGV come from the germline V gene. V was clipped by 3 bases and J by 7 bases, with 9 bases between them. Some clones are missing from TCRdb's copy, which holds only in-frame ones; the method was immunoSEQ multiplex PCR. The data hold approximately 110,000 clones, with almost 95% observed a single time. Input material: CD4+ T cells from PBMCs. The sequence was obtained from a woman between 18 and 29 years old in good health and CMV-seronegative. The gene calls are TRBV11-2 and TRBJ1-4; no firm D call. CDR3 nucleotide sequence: TGTGCCAGCAGCTTGACGACGGGTGAAAAACTGTTTTTT. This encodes CASSLTTGEKLFF. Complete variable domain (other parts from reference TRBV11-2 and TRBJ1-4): EAGVAQSPRYKIIEKRQSVAFWCNPISGHATLYWYQQILGQGPKLLIQFQNNGVVDDSQLPKDRFSAERLKGVDSTLKIQPAKLEDSAVYLCASSLTTGEKLFFGSGTQLSVL.